This T cell receptor (beta chain) is from a study of shared clonotypes between healthy human individuals. In the study overall: Each donor's CD8 memory used one plate, CD8 naive two, each CD4 subset three. Study-wide points: Generation probability values for non-shared clonotypes were lower than those for clonotypes shared by all four donors. Incompleteness in sorted-subset sequencing, despite large depth, was shown by rarefaction.

When replicate PCRs were run on sorted subsets, they used around 200 ng DNA, tens of thousands of T cell genomes. Only in-frame clones appear in the TCRdb table, and some are missing; sequencing was by immunoSEQ multiplex PCR. The repertoire consists of some 2,500,000 clones, with 90% to 95% occurring once and the leading ten covering about 0.38%. On this clone itself: Its target is unknown.

Per germline, CDR1 LNHDA and CDR2 SQIVND (reference sequence). The CDR3 runs 13 residues. V dropped 2 bases and J dropped 3 bases, with 7 bases sitting between them. This clonotype originated in a man between 18 and 35 years old in good health. Some clones in this sample may be carry-over from other donors' samples. The sequencing sample was made of naive CD4+ T cells from PBMCs. Documented subset: CD45RA+ positively selected. The chain joins TRBV19 to TRBJ2-5; D gene uncertain. CDR3 amino acids: CASSIRLEETQYF. For the CDR3, the DNA is TGTGCCAGTAGTATAAGGCTGGAAGAGACCCAGTACTTC.